This TCR beta chain was found in a study of siplizumab effects on memory and regulatory T cells. Whole-study results and caveats: Sequences that were alloreactive and traceable to unstimulated CD4+ memory cells were significantly reduced by siplizumab.

Concerning this clone itself: The antigen is unknown.

Sequencing used immunoSEQ multiplex PCR; TCRdb keeps in-frame clones, though not all of them. In the table there are 55,000 to 80,000 clones, 79% of which are singletons. The sample was memory CD4+ T cells sorted from blood. This TCR came from a human donor in good health.

CDR3 nucleotide sequence: TGTGCCAGCAGCTTCTTGGACAGGGATTACTCCGAGCAGTACTTC. Its translation is CASSFLDRDYSEQYF. The gene calls are TRBV5-6 and TRBJ2-7; 8 nucleotides match TRBD1. The CDR3 loop spans 15 amino acids. The germline V gene has CDR1 SGHDT and CDR2 YYEEEE. V shed 2 bases and J 6 bases; nucleotides not matched to a gene: 10.